This TCR beta chain came from a study of cytomegalovirus exposure and HLA in healthy donors. PCR involved 60 Vbeta and 13 Jbeta primers. Method: immunoSEQ multiplex PCR; TCRdb's copy keeps in-frame clones and lacks some. Here the sample spans about 120,000 clones, 80% being singletons. Trimming took off 7 bases at V and 6 bases at J, with 7 bases between the two ends. The length of the CDR3 is 10 residues. Germline V gene data show CDR1 as SQVTM and CDR2 as ANQGSEA. The chain is built from TRBV29-1 and TRBJ2-1; D may be TRBD2 (6 bases). The sample taken for sequencing was PBMCs. This clonotype originated in a man under 40 in good health and CMV-seropositive. As DNA, the CDR3 is TGCAGCGAGGGAGGCAATGAGCAGTTCTTC. This encodes CSEGGNEQFF.